This TCR beta chain was sequenced in a study of blood T cell repertoires in COVID-19. Study-level background: Sources were T cells, B-cell-depleted T cells, or PBMCs; the material itself was cDNA or gDNA.

V lost 6 bases and J lost 6; bases outside the gene matches: 9. This CDR3 is 15 amino acids long. CDR1 and CDR2 from the germline V gene are LNHDA and SQIVND (reference sequence). The data were produced by immunoSEQ multiplex PCR, yet TCRdb's version contains in-frame clones alone and is incomplete. The sample yields hundreds of thousands of clones, 80% to 90% seen once. Two negative PCRs, clearance, or symptom resolution were required of recovered Cohort 3 donors. What was sequenced was PBMCs or T cells enriched from blood (not recorded which). The chain links TRBV19 to TRBJ2-2; 8 nucleotides agree with TRBD1. This TCR derives from a man younger than 45 who had recovered from COVID-19. The CDR3 DNA follows: TGTGCCAGTAGCCTCCTGGACAGGGACCCCGGGGAGCTGTTTTTT. As protein: CASSLLDRDPGELFF.